This T cell receptor (beta chain) originates from a study of CD8 T cells in ankylosing spondylitis. Study-wide results and limits: Disease-associated clones were CD8+ and fairly uncommon in peripheral blood. One TCR beta motif, made up of fewer than 10 highly homologous variants, appeared characteristic of ankylosing spondylitis blood. In synovial fluid and blood from reactive arthritis, some motif variants were previously reported. Matched ankylosing spondylitis synovial fluid reportedly showed significant enrichment of disease-linked clones.

This clonotype was recorded at least ten times. Its specificity is not known. The germline V gene has CDR1 SGHRS and CDR2 YFSETQ. There are 16 residues in the CDR3. V was clipped by 0 bases and J by 0 bases, with 10 bases between them. As the method for making TCR beta libraries, quantitative 5'-RACE with molecular barcodes was used. TCRdb reprocessed the 5' RACE reads via MiXCR and lists one record per CDR3 protein. In the table there are approximately 300,000 distinct CDR3 sequences, 6.5% to 10% of which are singletons. Sequencing input: blood, either unsorted or a sorted T cell fraction (not recorded which). The chain couples TRBV5-1 to TRBJ1-3; no definite D call. The TCR originated in a male donor with ankylosing spondylitis. DNA for the CDR3: TGCGCCAGCAGCTTGGACGTCAGCCACTCTGGAAACACCATATATTTT. Encoded protein: CASSLDVSHSGNTIYF.